The 15 T cell receptor beta chains reported below all come from one sample, sequenced in a study of post-analysis software for immune sequencing data. Overall study findings and caveats: Compared with controls, patients had more of roughly five TRBV segments, including TRBV5-6, TRBV5-1 and TRBV20-1.

No antigens are known for them. Libraries were made from TCR beta cDNA, and they carried unique molecular identifiers. TCRdb redid the calling of the PCR reads with MiXCR, one entry per CDR3 protein. The table has hundreds of thousands of distinct CDR3 sequences, more than 50% seen once. Material: blood. These receptors all stem from a girl aged 2 to 10 with multiple sclerosis.

There are a few counts of this clonotype. V is TRBV11-2 and J is TRBJ2-7; possible D gene TRBD2, 5 bases. The germline gives CDR1 SGHAT, CDR2 FQNNGV. This CDR3 region has 15 residues. With 4 bases removed from V and 1 base from J, the gap between germline ends came to 14 bases. This CDR3 is CASSSLGGRSYEQYF. The DNA of the CDR3 is TGTGCCAGCAGCTCACTAGGAGGAAGATCCTACGAGCAGTACTTC.

The CDR3 DNA is TGCGCCAGCAGCTTGACAGTACGGAGCTCCAACGTCCTGACTTTC. It translates to CASSLTVRSSNVLTF. The genes are TRBV5-1 and TRBJ2-6; no firm D call. There are 15 residues in the CDR3. V was pared by 1 base and J by 8 bases, with 13 bases between. Germline values: CDR1 SGHRS, CDR2 YFSETQ.

The chain has TRBV29-1 and TRBJ2-1; TRBD2 aligns across 8 bases. This CDR3 is 15 amino acids long. J was trimmed by 4 bases and V by 7 bases; bases with no gene match: 12. Germline V gives CDR1 SQVTM, CDR2 ANQGSEA. The DNA of the CDR3 is TGCAGCGCGCCTCCAGCGGGGGTCCTTTACAATGAGCAGTTCTTC. It is translated as CSAPPAGVLYNEQFF.

The sample holds a few counts of this clonotype. The rearrangement joins TRBV6-5 to TRBJ1-1, with 8 bases identical to TRBD1. The CDR3 contains 15 residues. With 2 bases clipped from V and 1 base from J, the junction kept 3 bases outside the gene matches. Germline V CDR1 and CDR2: MNHEY, SVGAGI. This CDR3 reads CASSYPGQGNTEAFF. As DNA, the CDR3 is TGTGCCAGCAGTTACCCCGGACAGGGGAACACTGAAGCTTTCTTT.

Comments on this clonotype: Relative to the germline gene, one junction end is altered; a read error may explain this. V gene TRBV5-1 combines with J gene TRBJ2-1, with TRBD2 matching 14 bases. CDR1 and CDR2 from the germline V gene are SGHRS and YFSETQ. CDR3 length: 16 amino acids. In nucleotides, the CDR3 is TGCGTCAGCAGCTTCCTGACTAGCGGGGGGGCCTCAGAGCAGTTCTTC. This codes for CVSSFLTSGGASEQFF.

There are a few counts of this clonotype. The genes are TRBV6-1 and TRBJ1-4, with 7 bases lining up with TRBD1. The V and J ends lost 6 bases and 0 bases, in that order; junction bases with no gene match: 16. The length of the CDR3 is 19 residues. Germline V gene data show CDR1 as MNHNS and CDR2 as SASEGT. In nucleotides, the CDR3 is TGTGCCAGCAGCGACTACAGGGGCGATCCCCGAACAACTAATGAAAAACTGTTTTTT. Encoded protein: CASSDYRGDPRTTNEKLFF.

The V call is TRBV5-1, the J call TRBJ2-7; 8 bases map to TRBD1. Germline trimming cut 0 bases from V and 3 bases from J; bases unmatched to any gene: 5. The CDR3 contains 15 residues. Germline lookup yields CDR1 SGHRS and CDR2 YFSETQ. This chain's CDR3 is CASSLGTGSLYEQYF. For the CDR3, the DNA is TGCGCCAGCAGCTTGGGGACAGGGTCTCTCTACGAGCAGTACTTC.

CDR3 coding DNA: TGTGCCACCCAACCTTGGACAGGCCTCGCTAGCGGGTGGAATGAGCAGTTCTTC. It translates to CATQPWTGLASGWNEQFF. The chain employs TRBV14 and TRBJ2-1; perhaps TRBD2 as D (8 bases). Between the trimmed V and J ends, which lost 10 bases and 7 bases, there was a span of 32 bases. The germline V gene encodes CDR1 SGHDN and CDR2 FVKESK. CDR3 length equals 18 residues.

This chain uses TRBV4-1 with TRBJ1-1, with 8 bases lining up with TRBD1. This CDR3 region has 15 residues. Germline values: CDR1 MGHRA, CDR2 YSYEKL. J was trimmed by 3 bases and V by 2 bases; bases with no gene match: 5. CDR3 residues: CASSQTGTGHTEAFF. CDR3 DNA: TGCGCCAGCAGCCAAACCGGGACAGGTCACACTGAAGCTTTCTTT.

The rearrangement uses TRBV6-2 or TRBV6-3 and TRBJ2-4; D is perhaps TRBD1 or TRBD2 (5 bases each). The CDR3 is made up of 14 amino acids. Trimming removed 3 bases at V and 4 bases at J, with 10 bases between. Germline V gene data show CDR1 as MNHEY and CDR2 as SVGEGT. The CDR3 here is CASSYEGPKNIQYF. The CDR3 DNA reads TGTGCCAGCAGTTATGAGGGGCCAAAAAACATTCAGTACTTC.

The chain combines TRBV7-8 with TRBJ2-5; 12 positions match TRBD1. After removal of 1 base from V and 5 bases from J, the junction contained 14 bases not matched to a gene. This CDR3 is built from 19 residues. Germline CDR1 SGHVS, CDR2 FQNEAQ. CDR3 sequence reads: CASSLVWRGRDRGRETQYF. CDR3 bases: TGTGCCAGCAGCTTAGTATGGAGGGGCCGGGACAGGGGGCGTGAGACCCAGTACTTC.

Here the CDR3 DNA reads TGTGCCAGCAGTGAAGTTAACAGCGACAATGAGCAGTTCTTC. This gives the protein CASSEVNSDNEQFF. The chain uses TRBV6-1 and TRBJ2-1; unclear D gene. Per germline, CDR1 MNHNS and CDR2 SASEGT. Trimming cost V 1 base and J 5 bases, with 9 bases left between them. This CDR3 comprises 14 residues.

The count of this clonotype is one. The chain couples TRBV20-1 to TRBJ1-1; maybe TRBD1 (5 bases). There are 13 residues in the CDR3. V was trimmed by 7 bases and J by 2 bases, leaving 14 bases between them. CDR1 and CDR2 (germline): DFQATT, SNEGSKA (reference sequence). In DNA form, the CDR3 reads TGCAGTGGTTGCCGGGACCACAACACTGAAGCTTTCTTT. It encodes CSGCRDHNTEAFF.

This rearrangement joins TRBV20-1 to TRBJ2-3; 7 bases map to TRBD1. The CDR3 length is 15 residues. After removal of 5 bases from V and 8 bases from J, the junction contained 16 bases not matched to a gene. CDR1 and CDR2 (germline): DFQATT, SNEGSKA (reference sequence). CDR3 protein: CSASQGISPASTQYF. The CDR3 DNA follows: TGCAGTGCTTCACAGGGGATATCGCCTGCATCTACGCAGTATTTT.

A few counts support this clonotype. V usage is TRBV6-1 and J usage is TRBJ2-3; either TRBD1 or TRBD2 may supply D (6 bases each). CDR1 and CDR2 from the germline V gene are MNHNS and SASEGT. Trimming took 5 bases from V and 9 from J, leaving 27 bases between them. This CDR3 comprises 17 residues. CDR3 nucleotides: TGTGCCAGCAGTACAAACCTCAGGTCCCCGAGGGGGGACACGCAGTATTTT. Translated, it gives CASSTNLRSPRGDTQYF.